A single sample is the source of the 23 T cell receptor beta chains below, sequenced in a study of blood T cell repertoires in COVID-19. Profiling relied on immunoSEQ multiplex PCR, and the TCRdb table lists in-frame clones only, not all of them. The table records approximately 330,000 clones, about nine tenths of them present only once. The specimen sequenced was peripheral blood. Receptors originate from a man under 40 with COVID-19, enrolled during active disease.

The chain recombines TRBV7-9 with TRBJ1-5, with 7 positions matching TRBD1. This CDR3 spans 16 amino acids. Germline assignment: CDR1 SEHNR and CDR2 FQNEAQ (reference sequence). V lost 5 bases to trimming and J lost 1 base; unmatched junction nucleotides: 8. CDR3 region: CASSPAPGQSNQPQHF. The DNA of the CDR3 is TGTGCCAGCAGCCCAGCCCCGGGACAGAGCAATCAGCCCCAGCATTTT.

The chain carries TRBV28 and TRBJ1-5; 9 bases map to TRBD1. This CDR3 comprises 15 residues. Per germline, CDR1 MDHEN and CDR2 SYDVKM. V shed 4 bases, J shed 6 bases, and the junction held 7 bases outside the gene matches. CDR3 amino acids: CASSSQGARRQPQHF. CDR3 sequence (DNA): TGTGCCAGCAGTTCACAGGGGGCCAGACGTCAGCCCCAGCATTTT.

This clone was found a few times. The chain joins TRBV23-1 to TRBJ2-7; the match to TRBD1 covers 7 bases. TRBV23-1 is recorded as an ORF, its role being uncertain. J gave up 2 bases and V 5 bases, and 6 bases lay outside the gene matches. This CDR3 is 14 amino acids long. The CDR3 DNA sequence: TGCGCCAGCAGTACAGGGGTCTCCGCCTACGAGCAGTACTTC. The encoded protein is CASSTGVSAYEQYF.

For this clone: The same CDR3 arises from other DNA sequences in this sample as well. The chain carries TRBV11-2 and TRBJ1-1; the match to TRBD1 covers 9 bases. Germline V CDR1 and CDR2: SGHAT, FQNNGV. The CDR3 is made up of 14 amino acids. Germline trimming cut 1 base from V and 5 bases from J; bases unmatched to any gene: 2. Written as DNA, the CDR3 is TGTGCCAGCAGCTTAGGACAGGGGGGGACTGAAGCTTTCTTT. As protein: CASSLGQGGTEAFF.

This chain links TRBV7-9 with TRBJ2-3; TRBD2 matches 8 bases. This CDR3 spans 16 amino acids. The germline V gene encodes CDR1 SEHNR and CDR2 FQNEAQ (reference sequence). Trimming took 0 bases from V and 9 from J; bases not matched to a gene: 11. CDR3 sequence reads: CASSLARDPGRETQYF. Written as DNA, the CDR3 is TGTGCCAGCAGCTTAGCCCGGGACCCCGGGAGGGAGACGCAGTATTTT.

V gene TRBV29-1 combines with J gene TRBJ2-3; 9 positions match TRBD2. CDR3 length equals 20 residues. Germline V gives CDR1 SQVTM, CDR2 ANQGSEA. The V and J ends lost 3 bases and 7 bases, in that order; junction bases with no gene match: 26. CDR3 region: CSVEGKGAGEYAGGPYTQYF. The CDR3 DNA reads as TGCAGCGTTGAGGGGAAAGGGGCAGGGGAATATGCGGGGGGGCCATATACGCAGTATTTT.

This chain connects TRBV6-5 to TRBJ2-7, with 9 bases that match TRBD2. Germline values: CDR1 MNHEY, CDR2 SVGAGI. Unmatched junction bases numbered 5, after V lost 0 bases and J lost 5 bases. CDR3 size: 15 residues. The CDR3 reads CASSYSGGLADEQYF. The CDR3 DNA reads TGTGCCAGCAGTTACTCAGGGGGACTAGCCGACGAGCAGTACTTC.

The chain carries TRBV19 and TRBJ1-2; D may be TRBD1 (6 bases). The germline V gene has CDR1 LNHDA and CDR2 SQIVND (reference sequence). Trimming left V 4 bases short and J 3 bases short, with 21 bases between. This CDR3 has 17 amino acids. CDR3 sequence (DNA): TGTGCCAGTAGTAAGACCTTTTCGACAGGTCAGGACTATGGCTACACCTTC. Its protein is CASSKTFSTGQDYGYTF.

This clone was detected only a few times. CDR3 sequence (DNA): TGTGCCAGCAGGCCTAGTAGCGGGAGCGGGGAGACCCAGTACTTC. Protein: CASRPSSGSGETQYF. The chain is built from TRBV7-2 and TRBJ2-5; 9 bases match TRBD2. The V gene's germline CDR1 is SGHTA and CDR2 FQGNSA. The ends lost 6 bases at V and 5 bases at J; junction bases unmatched: 10. The CDR3 runs 15 residues.

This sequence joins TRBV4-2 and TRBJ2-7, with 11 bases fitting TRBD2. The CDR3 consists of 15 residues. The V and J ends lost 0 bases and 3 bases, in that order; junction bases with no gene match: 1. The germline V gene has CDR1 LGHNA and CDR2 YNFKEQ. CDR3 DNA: TGTGCCAGCAGCCAAGATAGCGGGAGGGTCTACGAGCAGTACTTC. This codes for CASSQDSGRVYEQYF.

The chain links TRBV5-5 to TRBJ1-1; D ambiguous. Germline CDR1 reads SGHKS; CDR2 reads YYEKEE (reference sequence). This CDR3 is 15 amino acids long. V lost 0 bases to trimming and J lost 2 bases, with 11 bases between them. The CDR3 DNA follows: TGTGCCAGCAGCTTGGGGGCGCCGGAAAACACTGAAGCTTTCTTT. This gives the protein CASSLGAPENTEAFF.

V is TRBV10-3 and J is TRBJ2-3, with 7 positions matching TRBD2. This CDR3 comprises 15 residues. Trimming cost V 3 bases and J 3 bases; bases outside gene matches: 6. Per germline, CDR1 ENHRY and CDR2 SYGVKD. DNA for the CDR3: TGTGCCATCAGTGAACCTAAGGGACTAACAGATACGCAGTATTTT. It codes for CAISEPKGLTDTQYF.

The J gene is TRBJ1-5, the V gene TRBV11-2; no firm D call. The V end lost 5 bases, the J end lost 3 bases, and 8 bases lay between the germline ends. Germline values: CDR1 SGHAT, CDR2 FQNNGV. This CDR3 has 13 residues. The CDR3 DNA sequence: TGTGCCAGCAGCACACAGTCCAATCAGCCCCAGCATTTT. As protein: CASSTQSNQPQHF.

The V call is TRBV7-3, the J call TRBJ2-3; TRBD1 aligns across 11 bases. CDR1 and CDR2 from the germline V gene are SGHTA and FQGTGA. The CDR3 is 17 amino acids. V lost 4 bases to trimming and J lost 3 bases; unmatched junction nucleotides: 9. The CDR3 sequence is CASSSGQGVQWTDTQYF. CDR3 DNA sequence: TGTGCCAGCAGCTCGGGACAGGGGGTACAATGGACAGATACGCAGTATTTT.

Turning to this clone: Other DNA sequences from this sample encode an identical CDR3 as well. The CDR3 sequence is CASSLRGGSYEQYF. The CDR3 DNA reads as TGTGCCAGCAGTTTACGAGGGGGCTCCTACGAGCAGTACTTC. This chain joins TRBV27 and TRBJ2-7; TRBD1 might be the D (6 bases). This CDR3 region has 14 residues. From germline, CDR1 is MNHEY and CDR2 SMNVEV (reference sequence). The germline V and J ends were trimmed by 2 bases and 0 bases, with 8 bases remaining between them.

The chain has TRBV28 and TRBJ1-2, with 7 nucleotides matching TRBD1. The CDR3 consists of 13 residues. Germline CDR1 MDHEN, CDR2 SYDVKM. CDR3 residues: CGTTGETNYGYTF. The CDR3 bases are TGTGGAACCACAGGGGAGACTAACTATGGCTACACCTTC.

The CDR3 reads CASSTASGSTDTQYF. As DNA, the CDR3 is TGCGCCAGCAGCACTGCTAGCGGTAGCACAGATACGCAGTATTTT. The V gene is TRBV5-1, the J gene TRBJ2-3, with 7 bases lining up with TRBD2. Germline CDR1 reads SGHRS; CDR2 reads YFSETQ. Trimming at V came to 4 bases and at J to 0 bases, leaving 5 bases not matched to a gene. There are 15 residues in the CDR3.

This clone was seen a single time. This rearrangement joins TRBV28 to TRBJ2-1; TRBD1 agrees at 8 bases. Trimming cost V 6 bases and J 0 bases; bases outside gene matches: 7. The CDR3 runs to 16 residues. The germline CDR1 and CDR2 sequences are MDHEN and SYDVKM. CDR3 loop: CASSTTGASSYNEQFF. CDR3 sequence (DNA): TGTGCCAGCAGCACGACAGGGGCCAGCTCCTACAATGAGCAGTTCTTC.

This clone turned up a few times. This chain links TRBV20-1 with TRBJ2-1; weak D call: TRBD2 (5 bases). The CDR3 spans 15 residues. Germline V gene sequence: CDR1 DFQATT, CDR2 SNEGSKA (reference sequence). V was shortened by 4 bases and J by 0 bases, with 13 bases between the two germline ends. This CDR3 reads CSATDGESSYNEQFF. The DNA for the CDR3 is TGCAGTGCTACTGACGGGGAGAGCTCCTACAATGAGCAGTTCTTC.

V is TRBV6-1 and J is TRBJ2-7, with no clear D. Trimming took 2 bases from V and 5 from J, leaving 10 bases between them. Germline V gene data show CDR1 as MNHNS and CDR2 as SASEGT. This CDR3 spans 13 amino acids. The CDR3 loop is CASSEIRKDEQYF. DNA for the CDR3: TGTGCCAGCAGTGAAATCAGGAAGGACGAGCAGTACTTC.

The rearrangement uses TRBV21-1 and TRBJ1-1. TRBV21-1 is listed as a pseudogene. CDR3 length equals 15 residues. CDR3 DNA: TGTGCCAGCCGAGGGTCATTAGTCCCGAACACTGAAGCTTTCTTT. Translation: CASRGSLVPNTEAFF.

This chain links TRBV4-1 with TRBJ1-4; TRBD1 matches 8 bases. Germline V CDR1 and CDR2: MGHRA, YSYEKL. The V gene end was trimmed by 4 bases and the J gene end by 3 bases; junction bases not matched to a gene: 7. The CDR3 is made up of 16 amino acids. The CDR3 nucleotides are TGCGCCAGCAGCCGATCGTGGACAGGGCCTAATGAAAAACTGTTTTTT. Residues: CASSRSWTGPNEKLFF.

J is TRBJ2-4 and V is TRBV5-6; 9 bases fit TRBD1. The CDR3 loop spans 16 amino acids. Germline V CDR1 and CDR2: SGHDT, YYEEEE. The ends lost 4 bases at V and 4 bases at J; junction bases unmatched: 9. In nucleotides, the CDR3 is TGTGCCAGCAGCCCGTGGGGACAGGGATTAAAAAACATTCAGTACTTC. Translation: CASSPWGQGLKNIQYF.